One sample yielded the 13 T cell receptor beta chains listed below, sequenced in a study of CD8 T cells in Susac syndrome. RNA totalling roughly 0.5 to 1 ug underwent reverse transcription with random hexamers. From the immunoSEQ multiplex PCR reads, TCRdb called clonotypes with MiXCR, one entry per CDR3 protein. The table includes approximately 270,000 distinct CDR3 sequences, 80% to 95% detected once. Input material: CD4+ T cells from PBMCs. Receptors originate from a human donor with multiple sclerosis.

This clonotype was found once. The genes are TRBV7-6 and TRBJ2-6; D possibly matches TRBD1 or TRBD2 (6 bases each). V was pared by 5 bases and J by 4 bases, with 18 bases between. Germline CDR1 is SGHVS and CDR2 is FNYEAQ. The CDR3 is made up of 17 amino acids. Here the CDR3 reads CASSPGARTGGANVLTF. The CDR3 nucleotides are TGTGCCAGCAGCCCGGGGGCAAGGACTGGGGGGGCCAACGTCCTGACTTTC.

CDR3 coding DNA: TGTGCCAGCAGCACGACCGGGTACGAGCAGTACTTC. Translated, it gives CASSTTGYEQYF. The rearrangement joins TRBV7-9 to TRBJ2-7; D gene unclear. Germline CDR1 is SEHNR and CDR2 is FQNEAQ (reference sequence). There are 12 residues in the CDR3. The ends were cut back, 5 bases at V and 4 bases at J, with 9 bases in the middle.

V gene TRBV10-3 combines with J gene TRBJ1-6; 8 positions match TRBD1. Trimming took 6 bases from V and 7 from J; bases not matched to a gene: 5. From germline, CDR1 is ENHRY and CDR2 SYGVKD. CDR3 size: 14 residues. This CDR3 reads CAIRPTGENSPLHF. CDR3 nucleotide sequence: TGTGCCATCAGGCCGACAGGGGAGAATTCACCCCTCCACTTT.

The V gene is TRBV19, the J gene TRBJ1-5, with TRBD1 as a possible D gene (5 bases). CDR3 size: 14 residues. Trimming stripped 2 bases from V and 6 bases from J, with 11 bases between. From germline, CDR1 is LNHDA and CDR2 SQIVND (reference sequence). The CDR3 nucleotides read TGTGCCAGTAGTATACAGGGAGAAGTTCAGCCCCAGCATTTT. Its translation: CASSIQGEVQPQHF.

The chain uses TRBV12-2 and TRBJ2-7. TRBV12-2 is shown as a pseudogene. CDR3 length equals 15 residues. CDR3 coding DNA: TGTGCAAGTCGCTTCCGGCCGGGGAGCTCCTACGAGCAGTACGTC. Encoded protein: CASRFRPGSSYEQYV.

This chain joins TRBV7-3 and TRBJ2-3; perhaps TRBD1 as D (7 bases). The germline gives CDR1 SGHTA, CDR2 FQGTGA. The CDR3 has 16 residues. V shed 5 bases and J shed 2 bases, with 17 bases lying between them. Here the CDR3 reads CASSPGDRGATDTQYF. The CDR3 bases are TGTGCCAGCAGCCCGGGGGACAGAGGGGCCACAGATACGCAGTATTTT.

J is TRBJ1-2 and V is TRBV30, with D hard to call. The CDR3 is 13 residues long. The V and J ends lost 8 bases and 5 bases respectively, with 18 bases between them. Germline assignment: CDR1 GTSNPN and CDR2 SVGIG (reference sequence). The CDR3 loop reads CARGSPRGYGYTF. CDR3 nucleotides: TGTGCCCGTGGGAGTCCCCGTGGGTATGGCTACACCTTC.

The chain has TRBV29-1 and TRBJ2-3, with a possible D match to TRBD2 (5 bases). Germline CDR1 reads SQVTM; CDR2 reads ANQGSEA. The V end lost 4 bases, the J end lost 6 bases, and 14 bases lay between the germline ends. This CDR3 is built from 13 residues. The CDR3 reads CSVGVGEGDTQYF. DNA for the CDR3: TGCAGCGTTGGGGTCGGGGAAGGGGATACGCAGTATTTT.

The chain has TRBV27 and TRBJ2-7; TRBD2 is a possible D gene (6 bases). This CDR3 is 16 amino acids long. The V end lost 6 bases, the J end lost 0 bases, and 18 bases lay between the germline ends. In germline, CDR1 is MNHEY, CDR2 SMNVEV (reference sequence). The CDR3 DNA is TGTGCCAGCAGCCCCCTCCGCGGGGAAAGCTCCTACGAGCAGTACGTC. Residues: CASSPLRGESSYEQYV.

This sequence joins TRBV20-1 and TRBJ2-5; tentatively, D is TRBD1 or TRBD2 (5 bases each). This CDR3 has 14 amino acids. The V and J ends lost 6 bases and 2 bases respectively, with 16 bases between them. The germline gives CDR1 DFQATT, CDR2 SNEGSKA (reference sequence). The CDR3 region has the DNA TGCAGTGCCGCCGGGACCCTAACTCAAGAGACCCAGTACTTC. Protein product: CSAAGTLTQETQYF.

The CDR3 sequence is CASSVAGTGGLNTEAFF. The CDR3 DNA reads TGCGCCAGCAGCGTAGCCGGGACAGGGGGATTGAACACTGAAGCTTTCTTT. The chain joins TRBV5-1 to TRBJ1-1; 11 bases are a match to TRBD1. Germline-derived CDR1 and CDR2 are SGHRS and YFSETQ. V was pared by 4 bases and J by 0 bases, with 8 bases of the junction left unmatched. The CDR3 is made up of 17 amino acids.

The rearrangement uses TRBV10-3 and TRBJ1-5, with D possibly TRBD1 on 5 matching bases. This CDR3 has 17 residues. CDR1 is ENHRY and CDR2 is SYGVKD in the germline V gene. This CDR3 reads CAIQGSKGWHSNQPQHF. The CDR3 DNA reads TGTGCAATCCAAGGGAGCAAGGGGTGGCATAGCAATCAGCCCCAGCATTTT.

This clonotype occurred once. The chain joins TRBV5-6 to TRBJ1-5; D is undetermined. Trimming shortened V by 4 bases and J by 1 base, and 12 bases separated the two germline ends. There are 15 residues in the CDR3. CDR1 is SGHDT and CDR2 is YYEEEE in the germline V gene. The CDR3, as DNA: TGTGCCAGCAGCCGGGCGGTTATCAGCAATCAGCCCCAGCATTTT. Its protein is CASSRAVISNQPQHF.